These 21 T cell receptor beta chains originate from one sample sequenced in a study of cytomegalovirus exposure and HLA in healthy donors. The PCR made use of 60 Vbeta and 13 Jbeta primers. The repertoire was sequenced with immunoSEQ multiplex PCR; TCRdb's copy has only in-frame clones and lacks some. Among about 64,000 clones listed, more than 75% were seen once. Sequenced material: PBMCs. All receptors come from a young man in good health and CMV-seropositive.

This chain links TRBV2 with TRBJ2-5; 9 bases match TRBD2. Per the germline V gene, CDR1 is SNHLY and CDR2 is FYNNEI. The length of the CDR3 is 16 residues. V lost 1 base, J lost 2 bases, and 5 bases stayed unmatched. In DNA form, the CDR3 reads TGTGCCAGCAGTGAAGTTACTAGCGGGCCTCAAGAGACCCAGTACTTC. This codes for CASSEVTSGPQETQYF.

The chain has TRBV30 and TRBJ1-6; D unclear. Trimming pared 3 bases from V and 4 bases from J, leaving 13 bases between. CDR3 length equals 15 residues. Germline lookup yields CDR1 GTSNPN and CDR2 SVGIG (reference sequence). CDR3 sequence (DNA): TGTGCCTGGAGGGAGGAGGGTTCATATAATTCACCCCTCCACTTT. Its protein is CAWREEGSYNSPLHF.

V and J are TRBV19 and TRBJ1-5; the D gene is possibly TRBD1 (5 bases). CDR3 length: 13 amino acids. Germline CDR1 and CDR2: LNHDA and SQIVND (reference sequence). Trimming took 10 bases from V and 6 from J, leaving 16 bases between them. The CDR3 DNA sequence: TGTGCCACCGGAGGGGCCAGTCCTCAGCCCCAGCATTTT. The encoded protein is CATGGASPQPQHF.

This clone showed up just a few times. The chain couples TRBV2 to TRBJ1-1; possibly TRBD1 for D (6 bases). Germline CDR1 SNHLY, CDR2 FYNNEI. The CDR3 sequence is 13 residues long. The germline V and J ends were trimmed by 10 bases and 4 bases, with 16 bases remaining between them. The CDR3: CATQGQISTEAFF. For the CDR3, the DNA is TGTGCCACTCAAGGACAGATCAGCACTGAAGCTTTCTTT.

This clone was seen once. The rearrangement links TRBV6-5 to TRBJ2-7; tentatively, D is TRBD2 (5 bases). Trimming left V 4 bases short and J 5 bases short, with 15 bases between. The CDR3 contains 14 residues. Germline-derived CDR1 and CDR2 are MNHEY and SVGAGI. The CDR3, as DNA: TGTGCCAGCAGTTCTGACGGGGTATTGGACGAGCAGTACTTC. It codes for CASSSDGVLDEQYF.

This clone was counted a single time. The J gene is TRBJ1-1, the V gene TRBV7-9; 11 bases are shared with TRBD1. The germline CDR1 and CDR2 sequences are SEHNR and FQNEAQ (reference sequence). CDR3 length: 15 amino acids. V gave up 5 bases and J gave up 5 bases; unmatched junction bases: 7. The chain's CDR3 is CASSPGQGARTEAFF. The CDR3 DNA reads TGTGCCAGCAGCCCCGGACAGGGGGCGCGGACTGAAGCTTTCTTT.

The rearrangement uses TRBV7-9 and TRBJ2-3; 11 bases match TRBD2. CDR3 size: 16 residues. Per the germline V gene, CDR1 is SEHNR and CDR2 is FQNEAQ (reference sequence). Germline trimming cut 5 bases from V and 2 bases from J; bases unmatched to any gene: 6. The CDR3 region has the DNA TGTGCCAGCAGCCCCGGGACTAGCGGTTTCACAGATACGCAGTATTTT. Amino acid sequence: CASSPGTSGFTDTQYF.

V is TRBV11-2 and J is TRBJ2-2, with a tentative D call TRBD1 (6 bases). This CDR3 contains 15 residues. V lost 5 bases and J 3 bases, leaving 13 bases between the germline ends. The germline V gene encodes CDR1 SGHAT and CDR2 FQNNGV. CDR3 sequence reads: CASSHAGTHTGELFF. CDR3 DNA: TGTGCCAGCAGCCATGCCGGGACACACACCGGGGAGCTGTTTTTT.

V gene TRBV4-2 combines with J gene TRBJ2-3; D uncertain. Trimming removed 4 bases from V and 1 base from J, with 15 bases in between. Germline V CDR1 and CDR2: LGHNA, YNFKEQ. CDR3 size: 16 residues. The CDR3 is CASSPAPGMGTDTQYF. The CDR3, as DNA: TGTGCCAGCAGCCCGGCCCCAGGTATGGGCACAGATACGCAGTATTTT.

V and J are TRBV4-2 and TRBJ2-1; 8 bases map to TRBD2. The CDR3 extends over 16 amino acids. The ends lost 4 bases at V and 3 bases at J; junction bases unmatched: 8. Germline V gene data show CDR1 as LGHNA and CDR2 as YNFKEQ. CDR3 residues: CASSPGLVNFYNEQFF. The CDR3 DNA follows: TGTGCCAGCAGCCCGGGACTAGTAAATTTCTACAATGAGCAGTTCTTC.

V gene TRBV20-1 combines with J gene TRBJ2-1; D not resolved. The CDR3 totals 10 residues. Germline values: CDR1 DFQATT, CDR2 SNEGSKA (reference sequence). V was cut by 6 bases and J by 13 bases, with 13 bases left in between. The CDR3 DNA is TGCAGTGCGTGGAGTCGCCAACAGTTCTTC. It specifies CSAWSRQQFF.

V gene TRBV19 combines with J gene TRBJ2-1, with 13 bases matching TRBD2. This CDR3 has 14 amino acids. The germline CDR1 and CDR2 sequences are LNHDA and SQIVND (reference sequence). The trim removed 8 bases at V and 2 bases at J, leaving 0 bases unmatched. In nucleotides, the CDR3 is TGTGCCAGTGGGACTAGCGGGACCTACAATGAGCAGTTCTTC. As protein: CASGTSGTYNEQFF.

The chain recombines TRBV5-1 with TRBJ1-2, with TRBD1 matching over 9 bases. V shed 4 bases, J shed 6 bases, and the junction held 10 bases outside the gene matches. This CDR3 has 15 amino acids. Germline V gives CDR1 SGHRS, CDR2 YFSETQ. In DNA form, the CDR3 reads TGCGCCAGCAGCGAAACAGGGGGCGATTGGGATGGCTACACCTTC. Translated, it gives CASSETGGDWDGYTF.

This clone was observed a single time. V and J are TRBV30 and TRBJ2-2; 7 bases fit TRBD2. J was trimmed by 5 bases and V by 0 bases; bases with no gene match: 3. CDR1 is GTSNPN, CDR2 SVGIG, per germline (reference sequence). This CDR3 region has 14 residues. In DNA form, the CDR3 reads TGTGCCTGGAGTGTTGGGACTAATACCGGGGAGCTGTTTTTT. It yields the protein CAWSVGTNTGELFF.

This rearrangement joins TRBV25-1 to TRBJ2-3, with D tentatively TRBD1 (7 bases). The CDR3 totals 15 residues. The germline V and J ends were trimmed by 4 bases and 0 bases, with 11 bases remaining between them. Per the germline V gene, CDR1 is MGHDK and CDR2 is SYGVNS. CDR3 sequence: CASSARGTSTDTQYF. For the CDR3, the DNA is TGTGCCAGCAGTGCCAGGGGGACTAGCACAGATACGCAGTATTTT. Complete variable domain (other parts from reference TRBV25-1 and TRBJ2-3): EADIYQTPRYLVIGTGKKITLECSQTMGHDKMYWYQQDPGMELHLIHYSYGVNSTEKGDLSSESTVSRIRTEHFPLTLESARPSHTSQYLCASSARGTSTDTQYFGPGTRLTVL.

This clone was counted only a few times. The V gene is TRBV5-1, the J gene TRBJ2-5, with D possibly TRBD2 on 6 matching bases. Germline CDR1 SGHRS, CDR2 YFSETQ. The ends were cut back, 2 bases at V and 5 bases at J, with 13 bases in the middle. CDR3 length equals 14 residues. CDR3 region: CASSFGSGPETQYF. CDR3 DNA sequence: TGCGCCAGCAGCTTTGGTAGCGGCCCGGAGACCCAGTACTTC.

The V call is TRBV6-5, the J call TRBJ1-1, with a weak D call TRBD1 (5 bases). The CDR3 has 15 residues. Germline assignment: CDR1 MNHEY and CDR2 SVGAGI. With 0 bases removed from V and 3 bases from J, the gap between germline ends came to 11 bases. The CDR3 DNA sequence: TGTGCCAGCAGTTACTCTGCGGGGGGGGACACTGAAGCTTTCTTT. Translated: CASSYSAGGDTEAFF.

The V and J genes are TRBV6-5 and TRBJ2-1, with 12 positions matching TRBD2. The CDR3 runs to 15 residues. Germline V CDR1 and CDR2: MNHEY, SVGAGI. With 5 bases clipped from V and 10 bases from J, the junction kept 9 bases outside the gene matches. In nucleotides, the CDR3 is TGTGCCAGCAGTCCTAGCGGGGGGGCGACGGGAGAGCAGTTCTTC. This encodes CASSPSGGATGEQFF.

This chain joins TRBV19 and TRBJ2-1; no clear D gene. Germline loops: CDR1 LNHDA, CDR2 SQIVND (reference sequence). The V end was cut by 1 base, the J end by 12 bases, with 10 bases between. This CDR3 has 12 residues. The CDR3 DNA reads as TGTGCCAGTAGTATAGTGGCTCAAAGGCAGTTCTTC. Translating it yields CASSIVAQRQFF.

This clone appeared once. This chain links TRBV10-3 with TRBJ2-7; 7 bases are a match to TRBD2. Germline V gives CDR1 ENHRY, CDR2 SYGVKD. The CDR3 contains 14 residues. Unmatched junction bases numbered 6, after V lost 7 bases and J lost 0 bases. This CDR3 reads CAINKGEGSYEQYF. The CDR3 bases are TGTGCCATCAATAAAGGGGAGGGCTCCTACGAGCAGTACTTC.

V gene TRBV5-1 combines with J gene TRBJ2-3, with TRBD2 as a possible D gene (6 bases). Trimming removed 0 bases at V and 0 bases at J, with 8 bases between. Germline CDR1 reads SGHRS; CDR2 reads YFSETQ. The CDR3 is 15 residues long. The CDR3 here is CASSLGGASTDTQYF. Here the CDR3 DNA reads TGCGCCAGCAGCTTGGGCGGGGCTAGCACAGATACGCAGTATTTT.